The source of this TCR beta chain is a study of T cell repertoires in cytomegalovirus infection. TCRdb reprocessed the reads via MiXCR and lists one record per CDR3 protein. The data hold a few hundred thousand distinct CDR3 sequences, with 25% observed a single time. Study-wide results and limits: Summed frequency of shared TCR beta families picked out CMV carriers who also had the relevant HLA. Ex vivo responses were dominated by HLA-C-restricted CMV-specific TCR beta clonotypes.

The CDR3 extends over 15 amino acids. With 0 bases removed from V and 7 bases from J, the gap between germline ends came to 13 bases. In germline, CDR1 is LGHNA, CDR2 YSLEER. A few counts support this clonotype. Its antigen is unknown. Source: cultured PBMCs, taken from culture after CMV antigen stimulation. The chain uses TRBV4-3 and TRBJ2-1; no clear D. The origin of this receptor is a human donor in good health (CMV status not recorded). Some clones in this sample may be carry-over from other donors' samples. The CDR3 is CASSQDPLDWNEQFF. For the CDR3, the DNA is TGCGCCAGCAGCCAAGACCCCCTAGATTGGAATGAGCAGTTCTTC.